This paragraph covers one T cell receptor beta chain sequence. The data are from a study of blood T cell repertoires in COVID-19. Across the study: COVID-19 samples collected from the United States, Italy and Spain covered acute and convalescent phases.

The table came from immunoSEQ multiplex PCR; TCRdb's copy has only in-frame clones and leaves some out. The sample includes tens of thousands of clones, around four fifths of them seen just once. Trimming took off 0 bases at V and 2 bases at J, with 20 bases between the two ends. Germline loops: CDR1 KGHSH, CDR2 LQKENI. This CDR3 has 19 amino acids. This TCR derives from a woman aged 55-70 years with acute or convalescent COVID-19. This chain joins TRBV18 and TRBJ1-3; D is unresolved. The sequencing input was peripheral blood. CDR3 sequence (DNA): TGTGCCAGCTCACCACCCCGGATACGCGGGGTGGGGACTGGAAACACCATATATTTT. It is translated as CASSPPRIRGVGTGNTIYF.